These 23 T cell receptor beta chains were all obtained from the same sample, sequenced in a study of shared clonotypes between healthy human individuals. Generated by immunoSEQ multiplex PCR, the TCRdb table keeps only in-frame clones and is missing some. Of fewer than 1.8 million clones listed, approximately 98.5% were seen once; the top ten hold roughly 0.36%. Sequencing input: naive CD4+ T cells sorted from blood. The subset is: CD45RA+ positively selected. These receptors all stem from a man younger than 40 in good health.

The chain has TRBV29-1 and TRBJ1-5, with D unresolved. The CDR3 runs 11 residues. Germline CDR1 reads SQVTM; CDR2 reads ANQGSEA. Trimming took 4 bases from V and 11 from J, leaving 12 bases between them. The CDR3 DNA reads as TGCAGCGTTGGTCAGACGAAGGCCCAGCATTTT. Translated: CSVGQTKAQHF.

The V and J genes are TRBV5-5 and TRBJ2-1, with 7 bases fitting TRBD2. Looked up from germline, CDR1 is SGHKS and CDR2 is YYEKEE (reference sequence). V trimming: 4 bases; J trimming: 5 bases; junction bases outside the gene matches: 9. The CDR3 is made up of 15 amino acids. This chain's CDR3 is CASSLTHRGDNEQFF. CDR3 in DNA: TGTGCCAGCAGCCTAACCCATCGGGGGGACAATGAGCAGTTCTTC.

V and J are TRBV4-3 and TRBJ2-3, with 8 bases that match TRBD2. Trimming took 1 base from V and 4 from J; bases not matched to a gene: 7. CDR1 is LGHNA and CDR2 is YSLEER in the germline V gene. The CDR3 runs 16 residues. The CDR3 spells CASSQAGSGTSDTQYF. CDR3 nucleotides: TGCGCCAGCAGCCAAGCGGGTAGCGGGACGTCAGATACGCAGTATTTT.

The V call is TRBV6-4, the J call TRBJ1-5; D unclear. Germline V CDR1 and CDR2: MRHNA, SNTAGT. The CDR3 has 10 amino acids. V gave up 8 bases and J gave up 7 bases, with 6 bases separating them. The CDR3 DNA is TGTGCCAGCTTCAGCCAGCCCCAGCATTTT. Protein product: CASFSQPQHF.

V and J are TRBV28 and TRBJ1-3, with a tentative D call TRBD1 (6 bases). The V gene lost 2 bases and the J gene lost 0 bases, with 8 bases spanning the gap. CDR1 is MDHEN and CDR2 is SYDVKM in the germline V gene. This CDR3 comprises 15 residues. The CDR3 loop reads CASSLETGSGNTIYF. The CDR3 region has the DNA TGTGCCAGCAGTTTAGAGACAGGCTCTGGAAACACCATATATTTT.

This clone was found once. The J gene is TRBJ2-7, the V gene TRBV15; D is perhaps TRBD1 (6 bases). V lost 0 bases, J lost 0 bases, and 12 bases lay in between. This CDR3 has 16 residues. In germline, CDR1 is LNHNV, CDR2 YYDKDF (reference sequence). The CDR3 protein is CATSRDQTDSSYEQYF. The CDR3 DNA reads TGTGCCACCAGCAGAGATCAAACGGACAGCTCCTACGAGCAGTACTTC.

This chain links TRBV11-2 with TRBJ1-1, with D perhaps TRBD1 (5 bases). The V end was cut by 6 bases, the J end by 5 bases, with 10 bases between. Looked up from germline, CDR1 is SGHAT and CDR2 is FQNNGV. This CDR3 is 12 amino acids long. CDR3 sequence (DNA): TGTGCCAGCAGTCACGACAGAACTGAAGCTTTCTTT. It yields the protein CASSHDRTEAFF.

The chain has TRBV5-1 and TRBJ2-5, with unresolved D. Deletions cut 3 bases from V and 9 bases from J, with 18 bases between. CDR1 and CDR2 (germline): SGHRS, YFSETQ. The CDR3 extends over 14 amino acids. Written as DNA, the CDR3 is TGCGCCAGCAGCTCAGAGGCCGTCGCTGGGGCCCAGTACTTC. Translating gives CASSSEAVAGAQYF. Using reference TRBV5-1 and TRBJ2-5 for the parts outside the CDR3, the full variable domain is KAGVTQTPRYLIKTRGQQVTLSCSPISGHRSVSWYQQTPGQGLQFLFEYFSETQRNKGNFPGRFSGRQFSNSRSEMNVSTLELGDSALYLCASSSEAVAGAQYFGPGTRLLVL.

This sequence joins TRBV6-1 and TRBJ2-7; the D gene could be TRBD1 or TRBD2 (5 bases each). Trimming stripped 5 bases from V and 2 bases from J, with 13 bases between. Germline V gene data show CDR1 as MNHNS and CDR2 as SASEGT. This CDR3 comprises 14 residues. The CDR3 nucleotides read TGTGCCAGCAGTAAACCCGGGACCCCCTACGAGCAGTACTTC. It is translated as CASSKPGTPYEQYF.

This chain links TRBV5-1 with TRBJ2-1, with D perhaps matching TRBD1 or TRBD2 (5 bases each). Trimming removed 4 bases from V and 3 bases from J, with 11 bases in between. The V gene's germline CDR1 is SGHRS and CDR2 YFSETQ. The CDR3 runs to 14 residues. Here the CDR3 DNA reads TGCGCCAGCAGCCCTGGAGGACACTACAATGAGCAGTTCTTC. Translating gives CASSPGGHYNEQFF.

This chain connects TRBV25-1 to TRBJ2-6; the D gene is possibly TRBD2 (7 bases). Germline CDR1 MGHDK, CDR2 SYGVNS. CDR3 length: 17 residues. The V end lost 1 base, the J end lost 0 bases, and 10 bases lay between the germline ends. CDR3 in DNA: TGTGCCAGCAGTGAATTGGGGGGGCACTCTGGGGCCAACGTCCTGACTTTC. Protein sequence: CASSELGGHSGANVLTF.

There are a few counts of this clone. V gene TRBV28 combines with J gene TRBJ1-1; D call uncertain. Looked up from germline, CDR1 is MDHEN and CDR2 is SYDVKM. This CDR3 has 12 amino acids. The V end lost 3 bases, the J end lost 6 bases, and 8 bases lay between the germline ends. The CDR3 loop is CASSLRLPEAFF. In DNA form, the CDR3 reads TGTGCCAGCAGTTTGCGGCTCCCTGAAGCTTTCTTT.

The rearrangement joins TRBV7-8 to TRBJ2-7, with D possibly being TRBD2 (5 bases). The CDR3 sequence is 17 residues long. V lost 2 bases and J 1 base, leaving 18 bases between the germline ends. The V gene's germline CDR1 is SGHVS and CDR2 FQNEAQ. The CDR3 sequence is CASSLSAFGIASYEQYF. The CDR3 coding sequence is TGTGCCAGCAGCTTAAGCGCCTTCGGGATCGCATCCTACGAGCAGTACTTC.

The chain has TRBV7-3 and TRBJ2-1; D is unresolved. In germline, CDR1 is SGHTA, CDR2 FQGTGA. Trimming shortened V by 3 bases and J by 9 bases, and 18 bases separated the two germline ends. This CDR3 spans 15 amino acids. The CDR3 DNA reads TGTGCCAGCAGCTTTACCGACTTCGACCGCGGTGAGCAGTTCTTC. It encodes CASSFTDFDRGEQFF.

V gene TRBV5-4 combines with J gene TRBJ2-3; no clear D. The germline V and J ends were trimmed by 1 base and 7 bases, with 10 bases remaining between them. Germline CDR1 is SGHNT and CDR2 is YYREEE (reference sequence). The CDR3 has 13 residues. CDR3 residues: CASSLFGEYTQYF. The CDR3 DNA is TGTGCCAGCAGCTTGTTTGGGGAATATACGCAGTATTTT.

This clone was picked up one time. The gene calls are TRBV5-1 and TRBJ2-5, with a tentative D call TRBD2 (5 bases). The germline V gene has CDR1 SGHRS and CDR2 YFSETQ. CDR3 length: 13 residues. V was clipped by 2 bases and J by 1 base, with 6 bases between them. CDR3 nucleotides: TGCGCCAGCAGCTTACTAGTCCAAGAGACCCAGTACTTC. Translated: CASSLLVQETQYF.

J is TRBJ2-7 and V is TRBV7-2; D gene unclear. This CDR3 has 14 residues. Germline values: CDR1 SGHTA, CDR2 FQGNSA. Trimming took 6 bases from V and 0 from J, leaving 12 bases between them. This chain's CDR3 is CASSSKPSSYEQYF. The CDR3 DNA reads as TGTGCCAGCAGTTCGAAGCCAAGCTCCTACGAGCAGTACTTC.

The chain couples TRBV19 to TRBJ1-2; D gene unclear. Germline lookup yields CDR1 LNHDA and CDR2 SQIVND (reference sequence). V lost 3 bases and J 6 bases, leaving 11 bases between the germline ends. The CDR3 spans 13 residues. CDR3: CASSIPTEHGYTF. CDR3 nucleotide sequence: TGTGCCAGTAGTATTCCCACCGAACATGGCTACACCTTC.

This chain connects TRBV25-1 to TRBJ1-3; a possible D gene is TRBD1 (6 bases). The CDR3 runs 14 residues. The V gene's germline CDR1 is MGHDK and CDR2 SYGVNS. The ends were cut back, 4 bases at V and 0 bases at J, with 7 bases in the middle. The CDR3 loop is CASSGGGSGNTIYF. The CDR3 nucleotides are TGTGCCAGCAGTGGAGGGGGCTCTGGAAACACCATATATTTT.

The V and J genes are TRBV7-2 and TRBJ2-7; 8 positions agree with TRBD1. The V gene end was trimmed by 5 bases and the J gene end by 5 bases; junction bases not matched to a gene: 5. CDR1 and CDR2 from the germline V gene are SGHTA and FQGNSA. The CDR3 has 13 amino acids. The CDR3 spells CASSRTGRNEQYF. The CDR3 bases are TGTGCCAGCAGCCGGACAGGGCGGAACGAGCAGTACTTC. The full variable domain, in which reference TRBV7-2 and TRBJ2-7 provide the parts outside the CDR3, is GAGVSQSPSNKVTEKGKDVELRCDPISGHTALYWYRQSLGQGLEFLIYFQGNSAPDKSGLPSDRFSAERTGGSVSTLTIQRTQQEDSAVYLCASSRTGRNEQYFGPGTRLTVT.

The chain joins TRBV2 to TRBJ2-1, with D tentatively TRBD1 (5 bases). Germline assignment: CDR1 SNHLY and CDR2 FYNNEI. The V and J ends lost 5 bases and 10 bases respectively, with 6 bases between them. The CDR3 contains 10 residues. The CDR3 sequence: CASSRTEQFF. The CDR3 coding sequence is TGTGCCAGCAGTCGGACAGAGCAGTTCTTC.

The V and J genes are TRBV7-2 and TRBJ2-3; 12 bases are shared with TRBD2. Trimming took 8 bases from V and 9 from J; bases not matched to a gene: 9. The CDR3 loop spans 14 amino acids. Per the germline V gene, CDR1 is SGHTA and CDR2 is FQGNSA. CDR3 residues: CASGLLAGGGTQYF. In nucleotides, the CDR3 is TGTGCCAGCGGACTACTAGCGGGAGGCGGGACGCAGTATTTT.

The rearrangement links TRBV9 to TRBJ1-5; D may be TRBD1 (5 bases). There are 15 residues in the CDR3. V was clipped by 4 bases and J by 3 bases, with 14 bases between them. CDR1 is SGDLS and CDR2 is YYNGEE in the germline V gene. The DNA of the CDR3 is TGTGCCAGCAGCCTCGGGGGTAACCTCAATCAGCCCCAGCATTTT. Translation: CASSLGGNLNQPQHF.